This T cell receptor (beta chain) was retrieved from a study of CD8+ T cells in alopecia areata. Germline CDR1 MNHNY, CDR2 SVGAGI (reference sequence). V lost 8 bases to trimming and J lost 1 base, with 18 bases between them. The CDR3 runs to 15 residues. There are a few counts of this clone. Isolated RNA was reverse transcribed into cDNA used as the sequencing template. Sequencing was performed with immunoSEQ multiplex PCR; in TCRdb, only in-frame clones are kept and a portion is missing. The data contain around 16,000 clones, roughly three fifths of them singletons. Obtained from alopecia areata patients were lesional scalp punch biopsies along with peripheral blood.

This chain uses TRBV6-6 with TRBJ2-7; the D gene could be TRBD1 or TRBD2 (6 bases each). The source material was skin. This sequence originates from a human donor with alopecia areata. The CDR3 region is CASGQRGEPSYEQYF. The CDR3 region has the DNA TGTGCCAGCGGCCAAAGGGGGGAACCTTCCTACGAGCAGTACTTC.